The entry below gives a single T cell receptor (beta chain) sequence along with its context. What it binds is not known. This entry belongs to a study of cytomegalovirus exposure and HLA in healthy donors. Study-level points and caveats: Some V segments (TRBV6-2 and TRBV6-3 among them) were excluded as indistinguishable.

The CDR3 has 15 amino acids. V dropped 4 bases and J dropped 5; count of bases not matched to a gene: 6. Per germline, CDR1 SGHNT and CDR2 YYREEE (reference sequence). Primers for the PCR totalled 60 Vbeta and 13 Jbeta. The repertoire was sequenced with immunoSEQ multiplex PCR; TCRdb's copy has only in-frame clones and lacks some. The sample records 150,000 to 200,000 clones, 80% to 85% being singletons. The receptor was isolated from a young man in good health and CMV-seronegative. The chain links TRBV5-4 to TRBJ1-6, with 7 bases identical to TRBD1. Material for sequencing was PBMCs. CDR3 loop: CASSPRQGHNSPLHF. The DNA of the CDR3 is TGTGCCAGCAGCCCAAGACAGGGACATAATTCACCCCTCCACTTT. The full variable domain, its missing parts supplied by reference TRBV5-4 and TRBJ1-6, is ETGVTQSPTHLIKTRGQQVTLRCSSQSGHNTVSWYQQALGQGPQFIFQYYREEENGRGNFPPRFSGLQFPNYSSELNVNALELDDSALYLCASSPRQGHNSPLHFGNGTRLTVT.